This T cell receptor (beta chain) derives from a study of T cells in localized non-small cell lung cancer. Study conclusions and caveats: Clonality peaked in uninvolved adjacent lung rather than tumor. Because sequencing included only one region (of the tumor), heterogeneity remains possible.

Here immunoSEQ multiplex PCR was the method, and the copy in TCRdb shows in-frame clones only, minus some. The sample yields roughly 1,100 clones, 23% seen once. CDR3 length: 14 residues. Germline V CDR1 and CDR2: MDHEN, SYDVKM. The V end lost 6 bases, the J end lost 1 base, and 9 bases lay between the germline ends. This clone has just a few counts. No antigen is known for it. The sample consisted of normal lung tissue next to the tumor, taken before any cancer treatment. The V gene is TRBV28, the J gene TRBJ2-2; D may match TRBD1 or TRBD2 (5 bases each). This receptor was obtained from a man aged 40-75 years with stage I lung adenocarcinoma. CDR3 sequence (DNA): TGTGCCAGCAGGGGGGAAGTGAACACCGGGGAGCTGTTTTTT. As protein: CASRGEVNTGELFF.